The entry below describes one T cell receptor (beta chain). Its antigen is currently not known. Base qualities are not at hand, and no much larger clone is one base apart. The library was built by means of RT-PCR. Instrument on record: Illumina HiSeq 2500. TCRdb took the public reads, trimmed them with fastp at Q25, ran MiXCR for clone calling and kept in-frame beta chains. Rows with one shared CDR3 protein collapse into an entry with the most common genes and DNA. Across this sample there are 610,000 or so distinct CDR3 sequences, with roughly 15% seen only once. Together, the top ten hold 11% of the sample. The cysteine opens and the phenylalanine closes a CDR3 of 15 amino acids. The sequence is cut down to CDR3 DNA, 45 bases in frame from base 1. Between the V and J ends, shortened by 1 base and 0 bases respectively, the junction contains 10 bases. Looking up the germline V gene (reference sequence) yields CDR1 LNHNV and CDR2 YYDKDF.

The data were taken from a study of response to subunit inactivated influenza vaccine (dated by TCRdb to 2017 to 2018). Concerning the study at large: To follow how T cells responded to a trivalent subunit inactivated influenza vaccine, the researchers relied on deep quantitative profiling of the T cell receptor repertoire. Study-level results and caveats: The authors proposed that each seasonal influenza vaccination may bring in only a limited number of new T cells.

The clonotype originates from a man between 50 and 59 years old who received an inactivated influenza vaccine. Donor details come from another sample of the same person, matched by shared clones. The chain is encoded by TRBV15 joined to TRBJ2-7, and the D gene may be TRBD1, 6 bases matching. Sequencing used PBMCs from blood, obtained about 12 days after vaccination. The DNA sequence reads TGTGCCACCAGCAGAGTAACAGGGAGCTCCTACGAGCAGTACTTC. It specifies CATSRVTGSSYEQYF.